This T cell receptor (beta chain) came from a study of cytomegalovirus exposure and HLA in healthy donors. Deletions cut 3 bases from V and 0 bases from J, with 9 bases between. This CDR3 spans 15 amino acids. Germline V CDR1 and CDR2: MNHEY, SVGAGI. PCR primers comprised 60 Vbeta and 13 Jbeta primers. TCRdb keeps only in-frame clones here, not all; method: immunoSEQ multiplex PCR. The data contain roughly 140,000 clones, approximately 80% of them seen just once; the ten biggest clones take up about 5%. Sequenced input: PBMCs. The genes are TRBV6-5 and TRBJ1-5; D gene ambiguous. The receptor was isolated from a male donor in good health and CMV-seronegative. The CDR3 DNA sequence: TGTGCCAGCAGTTATCGGTATGTTAGCAATCAGCCCCAGCATTTT. Residues: CASSYRYVSNQPQHF.